This T cell receptor (beta chain) was captured by sequencing in a study of T cells in narcolepsy. Study information: Enrolled donors included narcolepsy type 1 or type 2 patients and healthy controls. Findings and caveats of the study: Autoreactive HCRT-specific and TRIB2-specific clonotypes were marked in same-patient CSF-versus-blood CD4+ comparisons. No autoreactive T cell clone sequences appeared in some memory CD4+ repertoires. Blood of same and different patients, but not healthy controls, reportedly held recurring autoreactive clonotypes.

Sequenced by immunoSEQ multiplex PCR; TCRdb stores in-frame clones only, minus some. In the table there are 20,000 to 30,000 clones, roughly 64% of which are singletons. Points on this clone: Its target is unknown.

Trimming pared 2 bases from V and 8 bases from J, leaving 21 bases between. This CDR3 is built from 16 residues. Germline CDR1 and CDR2: MDHEN and SYDVKM. The specimen sequenced was memory (CD45RA-) CD4+ T cells from blood. This sequence originates from a human donor in good health. V and J are TRBV28 and TRBJ1-2; D perhaps matches TRBD1 (6 bases). The DNA for the CDR3 is TGTGCCAGCAGTTTAGGGGGATGGGACACAACCTCCGGCTACACCTTC. Encoded protein: CASSLGGWDTTSGYTF.